These T cell receptor beta chains were read from a single sample in a study of blood T cells in healthy people across ages. TCRdb re-derived calls from the 5' RACE reads in MiXCR, one entry per CDR3 protein. The sample includes 850,000 or so distinct CDR3 sequences, around 30% of them seen just once. The sequenced material came from blood. Receptor source: a woman aged 80 or older in good health. The CDR3 runs from the conserved cysteine through the conserved F or W. The order of the fields is CDR3 protein, CDR3 DNA, D gene, V gene, CDR3 length, clone size, J gene. A D gene is named only where the DNA matches it firmly. A row's size may be missing; if present it is once, few, many or a size class.

CDR3aa: CASSQGTYNQPQHF; CDR3nt: TGTGCCAGCAGCCAAGGGACCTACAATCAGCCCCAGCATTTT; d_gene: NA; v_gene: TRBV3-1; len: 14; abundance: few; j_gene: TRBJ1-5
CDR3aa: CASSGDGVTGNTIYF; CDR3nt: TGTGCCAGCAGCGGCGACGGCGTGACTGGAAACACCATATATTTT; d_gene: NA; v_gene: TRBV7-9; len: 15; abundance: NA; j_gene: TRBJ1-3
CDR3aa: CASSRLAGDTDTQYF; CDR3nt: TGTGCCAGCAGTCGACTAGCGGGGGATACAGATACGCAGTATTTT; d_gene: TRBD2; v_gene: TRBV6-1; len: 15; abundance: many; j_gene: TRBJ2-3
CDR3aa: CASSVSPTGVQETQYF; CDR3nt: TGTGCCAGCAGCGTAAGTCCGACAGGAGTACAAGAGACCCAGTACTTC; d_gene: NA; v_gene: TRBV9; len: 16; abundance: few; j_gene: TRBJ2-5
CDR3aa: CASSERTSLVNGQFF; CDR3nt: TGTGCCAGCAGTGAAAGGACTAGCCTGGTAAATGGGCAGTTCTTC; d_gene: TRBD2; v_gene: TRBV2; len: 15; abundance: NA; j_gene: TRBJ2-1
CDR3aa: CASSLNGGAINEQFF; CDR3nt: TGTGCCAGCAGTTTGAACGGGGGGGCAATCAATGAGCAGTTCTTC; d_gene: TRBD2; v_gene: TRBV12-3/TRBV12-4; len: 15; abundance: many; j_gene: TRBJ2-1
CDR3aa: CASSLDHRTRPNTEAFF; CDR3nt: TGCGCCAGCAGCTTGGATCATAGAACCCGCCCGAACACTGAAGCTTTCTTT; d_gene: NA; v_gene: TRBV5-1; len: 17; abundance: many; j_gene: TRBJ1-1
CDR3aa: CASSLAGATEQYF; CDR3nt: TGTGCCAGCAGCTTAGCCGGAGCCACCGAGCAGTACTTC; d_gene: NA; v_gene: TRBV7-9; len: 13; abundance: few; j_gene: TRBJ2-7
CDR3aa: CSAEAQGQRGGYTF; CDR3nt: TGCAGTGCCGAAGCTCAGGGCCAAAGGGGTGGCTACACCTTC; d_gene: NA; v_gene: TRBV20-1; len: 14; abundance: few; j_gene: TRBJ1-2
CDR3aa: CASSPFSAAGVPGELFF; CDR3nt: TGTGCCAGCAGTCCGTTTTCAGCGGCAGGGGTCCCCGGGGAGCTGTTTTTT; d_gene: NA; v_gene: TRBV12-3/TRBV12-4; len: 17; abundance: NA; j_gene: TRBJ2-2
CDR3aa: CASSGRGARNTEAFF; CDR3nt: TGTGCCAGCAGTGGCCGCGGGGCACGGAACACCGAAGCTTTCTTT; d_gene: NA; v_gene: TRBV5-5; len: 15; abundance: NA; j_gene: TRBJ1-1
CDR3aa: CASSSPRDFQETQYF; CDR3nt: TGTGCCAGCAGTTCTCCCCGGGACTTCCAAGAGACCCAGTACTTC; d_gene: NA; v_gene: TRBV6-5; len: 15; abundance: many; j_gene: TRBJ2-5
CDR3aa: CVSSEGTAYEQYF; CDR3nt: TGTGTCAGCTCGGAAGGGACAGCCTACGAGCAGTACTTC; d_gene: TRBD1; v_gene: TRBV18; len: 13; abundance: NA; j_gene: TRBJ2-7
CDR3aa: CASRGATQRVAPSGNTIYF; CDR3nt: TGTGCCAGCAGAGGAGCCACACAGAGGGTTGCCCCCTCTGGAAACACCATATATTTT; d_gene: NA; v_gene: TRBV12-3/TRBV12-4; len: 19; abundance: NA; j_gene: TRBJ1-3
CDR3aa: CASSVGDRYEQYF; CDR3nt: TGTGCCAGCAGCGTAGGGGACCGCTACGAGCAGTACTTC; d_gene: NA; v_gene: TRBV9; len: 13; abundance: NA; j_gene: TRBJ2-7
CDR3aa: CASSPGMLGQETQYF; CDR3nt: TGTGCCAGCAGTCCAGGAATGCTGGGGCAAGAGACCCAGTACTTC; d_gene: NA; v_gene: TRBV6-2/TRBV6-3; len: 15; abundance: many; j_gene: TRBJ2-5
CDR3aa: CASSHDGLTNQPQHF; CDR3nt: TGCGCCAGCAGCCACGACGGACTTACCAATCAGCCCCAGCATTTT; d_gene: NA; v_gene: TRBV4-1; len: 15; abundance: many; j_gene: TRBJ1-5
CDR3aa: CASTGWETSGNEQFF; CDR3nt: TGTGCCAGCACTGGATGGGAAACCTCAGGGAATGAGCAGTTCTTC; d_gene: NA; v_gene: TRBV6-2/TRBV6-3; len: 15; abundance: NA; j_gene: TRBJ2-1
CDR3aa: CASSTQTHLWSNQPQHF; CDR3nt: TGTGCCAGTAGTACCCAAACACACCTGTGGAGCAATCAGCCCCAGCATTTT; d_gene: NA; v_gene: TRBV19; len: 17; abundance: NA; j_gene: TRBJ1-5
CDR3aa: CASSSDRGIRNEQFF; CDR3nt: TGTGCCAGCAGCTCCGACAGGGGAATTAGAAATGAGCAGTTCTTC; d_gene: TRBD1; v_gene: TRBV7-2; len: 15; abundance: many; j_gene: TRBJ2-1
CDR3aa: CASSLVGGAASNYGYTF; CDR3nt: TGCGCCAGCAGCTTGGTAGGGGGCGCAGCCTCTAACTATGGCTACACCTTC; d_gene: TRBD1; v_gene: TRBV5-1; len: 17; abundance: many; j_gene: TRBJ1-2
CDR3aa: CASSSRTSGGYNEQYF; CDR3nt: TGTGCCAGCAGCTCTAGGACTAGCGGGGGTTACAATGAGCAGTACTTC; d_gene: TRBD2; v_gene: TRBV9; len: 16; abundance: few; j_gene: TRBJ2-7
CDR3aa: CASSFGGGLRNEQYF; CDR3nt: TGTGCCAGCAGCTTCGGGGGGGGACTAAGGAATGAGCAGTACTTC; d_gene: TRBD2; v_gene: TRBV7-2; len: 15; abundance: NA; j_gene: TRBJ2-7
CDR3aa: CSASPSTGYGNTIYF; CDR3nt: TGCAGTGCTTCTCCATCGACAGGGTACGGAAACACCATATATTTT; d_gene: TRBD1; v_gene: TRBV20-1; len: 15; abundance: NA; j_gene: TRBJ1-3
CDR3aa: CASSQSGQAIAFF; CDR3nt: TGTGCCAGCAGCCAATCGGGACAGGCGATCGCTTTCTTT; d_gene: TRBD1; v_gene: TRBV7-2; len: 13; abundance: few; j_gene: TRBJ1-1
CDR3aa: CASSLDVIDEQFF; CDR3nt: TGTGCCAGCAGCTTAGACGTGATCGATGAGCAGTTCTTC; d_gene: NA; v_gene: TRBV7-2; len: 13; abundance: many; j_gene: TRBJ2-1
CDR3aa: CSARSPGHPNTEAFF; CDR3nt: TGCAGTGCTAGAAGCCCGGGACACCCGAACACTGAAGCTTTCTTT; d_gene: NA; v_gene: TRBV20-1; len: 15; abundance: NA; j_gene: TRBJ1-1
CDR3aa: CASSSGLAGVPSYNEQFF; CDR3nt: TGTGCCAGCAGTTCTGGACTAGCGGGGGTTCCCTCCTACAATGAGCAGTTCTTC; d_gene: TRBD2; v_gene: TRBV6-2/TRBV6-3; len: 18; abundance: NA; j_gene: TRBJ2-1
CDR3aa: CASKRGSLRETQYF; CDR3nt: TGTGCCAGCAAGCGGGGGTCCCTAAGGGAGACCCAGTACTTC; d_gene: TRBD2; v_gene: TRBV28; len: 14; abundance: few; j_gene: TRBJ2-5
CDR3aa: CASSLEIKARGGPTDTQYF; CDR3nt: TGTGCCAGCAGCTTAGAGATTAAGGCCCGGGGGGGCCCCACAGATACGCAGTATTTT; d_gene: TRBD2; v_gene: TRBV7-6; len: 19; abundance: many; j_gene: TRBJ2-3
CDR3aa: CASCLEASGALREQFF; CDR3nt: TGTGCCAGCTGCTTGGAGGCTAGCGGGGCGCTTCGGGAGCAGTTCTTC; d_gene: TRBD2; v_gene: TRBV5-5; len: 16; abundance: few; j_gene: TRBJ2-1
CDR3aa: CASSLVASGVPYEQYF; CDR3nt: TGTGCCAGCAGCTTAGTGGCTAGCGGGGTACCCTACGAGCAGTACTTC; d_gene: TRBD2; v_gene: TRBV7-2; len: 16; abundance: few; j_gene: TRBJ2-7
CDR3aa: CASSQDGGPQPQHF; CDR3nt: TGCGCCAGCAGCCAAGATGGGGGTCCTCAGCCCCAGCATTTT; d_gene: NA; v_gene: TRBV4-3; len: 14; abundance: many; j_gene: TRBJ1-5
CDR3aa: CATSDGGTGGNEKLFF; CDR3nt: TGTGCCACCAGTGATGGCGGGACAGGGGGCAATGAAAAACTGTTTTTT; d_gene: TRBD1; v_gene: TRBV24-1; len: 16; abundance: NA; j_gene: TRBJ1-4
CDR3aa: CASRSLGTGDTQYF; CDR3nt: TGTGCCAGCAGATCCCTGGGAACAGGTGATACGCAGTATTTT; d_gene: NA; v_gene: TRBV6-2/TRBV6-3; len: 14; abundance: many; j_gene: TRBJ2-3
CDR3aa: CSAGRQGRQETQYF; CDR3nt: TGCAGTGCTGGAAGACAGGGCCGCCAAGAGACCCAGTACTTC; d_gene: TRBD1; v_gene: TRBV20-1; len: 14; abundance: many; j_gene: TRBJ2-5
CDR3aa: CATSDLRLAGTNEQFF; CDR3nt: TGTGCCACCAGTGATTTGCGCCTAGCGGGGACCAATGAGCAGTTCTTC; d_gene: TRBD2; v_gene: TRBV24-1; len: 16; abundance: many; j_gene: TRBJ2-1
CDR3aa: CASSQDDRESQPQHF; CDR3nt: TGCGCCAGCAGCCAAGATGACAGGGAGAGTCAGCCCCAGCATTTT; d_gene: TRBD1; v_gene: TRBV4-1; len: 15; abundance: few; j_gene: TRBJ1-5
CDR3aa: CASSREKQGGSGADVLTF; CDR3nt: TGTGCCAGCAGCCGAGAGAAACAGGGAGGCTCTGGGGCCGACGTCCTGACTTTC; d_gene: NA; v_gene: TRBV6-2/TRBV6-3; len: 18; abundance: NA; j_gene: TRBJ2-6
CDR3aa: CSARAPQGETQYF; CDR3nt: TGCAGTGCTAGAGCTCCCCAAGGGGAGACCCAGTACTTC; d_gene: NA; v_gene: TRBV20-1; len: 13; abundance: few; j_gene: TRBJ2-5
CDR3aa: CRGGSSGPGEQYF; CDR3nt: TGCAGGGGGGGGTCGTCAGGGCCGGGGGAGCAGTACTTC; d_gene: TRBD2; v_gene: TRBV20-1; len: 13; abundance: NA; j_gene: TRBJ2-5
CDR3aa: CAWSASGSEQFF; CDR3nt: TGTGCCTGGAGTGCAAGCGGGAGTGAGCAGTTCTTC; d_gene: TRBD2; v_gene: TRBV30; len: 12; abundance: many; j_gene: TRBJ2-1
CDR3aa: CAWRVPVSYGYTF; CDR3nt: TGTGCCTGGAGAGTTCCGGTCAGCTATGGCTACACCTTC; d_gene: NA; v_gene: TRBV30; len: 13; abundance: NA; j_gene: TRBJ1-2
CDR3aa: CSAIHRSGDSGNTIYF; CDR3nt: TGCAGTGCTATCCACCGCAGCGGGGACTCTGGAAACACCATATATTTT; d_gene: NA; v_gene: TRBV20-1; len: 16; abundance: NA; j_gene: TRBJ1-3
CDR3aa: CASSPNDRGANYGYTF; CDR3nt: TGCGCCAGCAGTCCCAATGACAGGGGAGCTAACTATGGCTACACCTTC; d_gene: TRBD1; v_gene: TRBV4-1; len: 16; abundance: many; j_gene: TRBJ1-2
CDR3aa: CASSRPGQHSGNTIYF; CDR3nt: TGTGCCAGCAGTCGACCCGGTCAGCACTCTGGAAACACCATATATTTT; d_gene: NA; v_gene: TRBV12-3/TRBV12-4; len: 16; abundance: NA; j_gene: TRBJ1-3
CDR3aa: CAWSVLDGNSPLHF; CDR3nt: TGTGCCTGGAGTGTACTGGACGGGAATTCACCCCTCCACTTT; d_gene: NA; v_gene: TRBV30; len: 14; abundance: NA; j_gene: TRBJ1-6